Below are 12 T cell receptor beta chains sequenced from a single sample in a study of T-cell reconstitution after alpha-beta-depleted transplantation in children. TCRbeta library preparation incorporated unique molecular identifiers. TCRdb redid the calling of the PCR reads with MiXCR, one entry per CDR3 protein. Of some 350,000 distinct CDR3 sequences listed, about 17% are singletons. The material was PBMCs, mostly from graft donor cells, obtained 360 days after TCRalphabeta/CD19-depleted stem cell transplant. Receptors originate from a male patient between 2 and 10 years old who had a stem cell transplant for acute lymphoblastic leukemia, so the T cells may come from the graft donor.

This clonotype was seen repeatedly, ten times or more. The rearrangement links TRBV20-1 to TRBJ2-2, with D tentatively TRBD1 or TRBD2 (6 bases each). This CDR3 is 13 amino acids long. Germline V lookup: CDR1 DFQATT, CDR2 SNEGSKA (reference sequence). V was shortened by 3 bases and J by 7 bases, with 12 bases between the two germline ends. The CDR3 DNA reads as TGCAGTGCTAGTTGGGGGGCCCACGGGGAGCTGTTTTTT. It codes for CSASWGAHGELFF.

The sample holds a few counts of this clonotype. The genes are TRBV21-1 and TRBJ2-3; TRBD2, the table's D call, was not compared with the DNA. TRBV21-1 is classified as a pseudogene. This CDR3 is 20 amino acids long. This CDR3 is CASIPAHSGRTRSIADTQYF. CDR3 in DNA: TGTGCCAGCATCCCAGCCCATAGCGGGAGGACTCGCTCGATCGCAGATACGCAGTATTTT.

This clonotype turned up a few times. The chain has TRBV4-1 and TRBJ2-1; 9 nucleotides line up with TRBD2. The CDR3 loop spans 16 amino acids. After removal of 0 bases from V and 2 bases from J, the junction contained 2 bases not matched to a gene. Germline V CDR1 and CDR2: MGHRA, YSYEKL. The CDR3 DNA follows: TGCGCCAGCAGCCAAGAAAAGCGGGGGGCCTACAATGAGCAGTTCTTC. It specifies CASSQEKRGAYNEQFF.

The genes are TRBV9 and TRBJ2-7, with 7 bases aligning to TRBD2. V lost 1 base to trimming and J lost 0 bases; unmatched junction nucleotides: 10. Germline-derived CDR1 and CDR2 are SGDLS and YYNGEE. The CDR3 is made up of 17 amino acids. The CDR3 loop reads CASSVSGSSGFSYEQYF. The DNA of the CDR3 is TGTGCCAGCAGCGTATCGGGTAGTAGCGGGTTCTCCTACGAGCAGTACTTC.

The chain joins TRBV30 to TRBJ1-6, with 8 bases that match TRBD1. The J segment lost 2 bases and the V segment lost 4 bases, leaving 10 bases of the junction unmatched. CDR1 and CDR2 (germline): GTSNPN, SVGIG (reference sequence). This CDR3 is 17 amino acids long. Here the CDR3 reads CAWTHIGTGPYNSPLHF. The CDR3 DNA follows: TGTGCCTGGACCCACATAGGGACAGGCCCCTATAATTCACCCCTCCACTTT.

This chain links TRBV28 with TRBJ2-6, with D tentatively TRBD2 (6 bases). CDR1 and CDR2 from the germline V gene are MDHEN and SYDVKM. This CDR3 has 14 amino acids. V was clipped by 7 bases and J by 4 bases, with 11 bases between them. CDR3 sequence (DNA): TGTGCCAGCATGGGGGGATCAGGGGCCAACGTCCTGACTTTC. Translated: CASMGGSGANVLTF. The entire variable domain, with the rest obtained from reference TRBV28 and TRBJ2-6, is as follows: DVKVTQSSRYLVKRTGEKVFLECVQDMDHENMFWYRQDPGLGLRLIYFSYDVKMKEKGDIPEGYSVSREKKERFSLILESASTNQTSMYLCASMGGSGANVLTFGAGSRLTVL.

This clonotype was detected ten times or more. This chain links TRBV6-2 or TRBV6-3 with TRBJ2-1; TRBD2 agrees at 9 bases. The germline CDR1 and CDR2 sequences are MNHEY and SVGEGT. With 7 bases clipped from V and 7 bases from J, the junction kept 11 bases outside the gene matches. This CDR3 comprises 15 residues. CDR3 amino acids: CASIPHSGRINEQFF. The CDR3 DNA follows: TGTGCCAGCATCCCCCATAGCGGGAGAATAAATGAGCAGTTCTTC.

The chain couples TRBV5-5 to TRBJ2-5; no definite D call. This CDR3 comprises 16 residues. V was pared by 2 bases and J by 4 bases, with 18 bases between. The germline V gene has CDR1 SGHKS and CDR2 YYEKEE (reference sequence). CDR3 nucleotide sequence: TGTGCCAGCAGCTTACGGAGAGACTTAGCACTAGAGACCCAGTACTTC. Protein: CASSLRRDLALETQYF.

On this clonotype itself: This likely comes from a read error, as the CDR3 has no conserved phenylalanine or tryptophan at its end. This chain connects TRBV12-3 or TRBV12-4 to TRBJ2-7; 9 nucleotides line up with TRBD2. The CDR3 extends over 14 amino acids. The V gene end was trimmed by 3 bases and the J gene end by 2 bases; junction bases not matched to a gene: 2. The CDR3: CASSLGLATYEQYL. The CDR3 nucleotides are TGTGCCAGCAGTTTGGGACTAGCTACCTACGAGCAGTACCTC.

This clonotype was detected many times. This chain connects TRBV12-5 to TRBJ2-3, with 11 bases that match TRBD2. This CDR3 has 14 residues. Germline V gene data show CDR1 as LGHNT and CDR2 as FRNRAP. V trimming: 5 bases; J trimming: 3 bases; junction bases outside the gene matches: 1. The CDR3 is CASGLAGGTDTQYF. In DNA form, the CDR3 reads TGTGCTAGTGGTCTAGCGGGAGGAACAGATACGCAGTATTTT. Based on the CDR3 plus reference TRBV12-5 and TRBJ2-3, the full variable domain is DARVTQTPRHKVTEMGQEVTMRCQPILGHNTVFWYRQTMMQGLELLAYFRNRAPLDDSGMPKDRFSAEMPDATLATLKIQPSEPRDSAVYFCASGLAGGTDTQYFGPGTRLTVL.

The rearrangement links TRBV7-9 to TRBJ1-2, with a weak D call TRBD1 (5 bases). The CDR3 extends over 13 amino acids. Germline V gives CDR1 SEHNR, CDR2 FQNEAQ (reference sequence). V lost 5 bases and J 4 bases, leaving 11 bases between the germline ends. In nucleotides, the CDR3 is TGTGCCAGCAGCCGAGGGGAGTTCTATGGCTACACCTTC. This gives the protein CASSRGEFYGYTF.

J is TRBJ2-5 and V is TRBV11-2, with TRBD2 matching 8 bases. Germline CDR1 is SGHAT and CDR2 is FQNNGV. The length of the CDR3 is 13 residues. Germline trimming cut 3 bases from V and 5 bases from J; bases unmatched to any gene: 2. CDR3 sequence reads: CASSLWTSETQYF. The CDR3 nucleotides read TGTGCCAGCAGCTTGTGGACTAGCGAGACCCAGTACTTC.